These 26 T cell receptor beta chains were sequenced from one sample in a study of cytomegalovirus exposure and HLA in healthy donors. Primers: 60 Vbeta forward and 13 Jbeta reverse. Data came from immunoSEQ multiplex PCR; TCRdb stores just in-frame clones and leaves some out. The repertoire holds 100,000 or so clones, 74% seen once, with more than 2% in the top ten. The sample consisted of PBMCs. The receptors derive from a human donor in good health.

The chain combines TRBV6-5 with TRBJ2-6; D perhaps matches TRBD1 (6 bases). Germline CDR1 is MNHEY and CDR2 is SVGAGI. There are 15 residues in the CDR3. V lost 2 bases and J lost 1, with 6 bases in between. The CDR3 sequence: CASSYGQSGANVLTF. In DNA, the CDR3 is TGTGCCAGCAGTTACGGACAGTCTGGGGCCAACGTCCTGACTTTC.

This clone occurred once. The chain couples TRBV5-6 to TRBJ2-3, with D possibly matching TRBD1 (5 bases). The CDR3 has 14 residues. Germline CDR1 is SGHDT and CDR2 is YYEEEE. V lost 0 bases, J lost 5 bases, and 10 bases lay in between. CDR3 protein: CASSLGQRGDTQYF. CDR3 sequence (DNA): TGTGCCAGCAGCTTGGGGCAAAGGGGAGATACGCAGTATTTT.

The chain recombines TRBV5-1 with TRBJ1-6; D is perhaps TRBD1 (6 bases). This CDR3 is 16 amino acids long. The ends were cut back, 7 bases at V and 5 bases at J, with 19 bases in the middle. CDR1 is SGHRS and CDR2 is YFSETQ in the germline V gene. CDR3 protein: CASGLTGTPNNSPLHF. The DNA for the CDR3 is TGCGCCAGCGGCCTAACTGGGACACCGAATAATTCACCCCTCCACTTT.

The chain recombines TRBV19 with TRBJ1-5, with 10 bases lining up with TRBD1. Germline CDR1 LNHDA, CDR2 SQIVND (reference sequence). After removal of 10 bases from V and 7 bases from J, the junction contained 10 bases not matched to a gene. The CDR3 loop spans 14 amino acids. The CDR3 here is CATSRDRGRQPQHF. The CDR3 region has the DNA TGTGCCACTAGCAGGGACAGGGGACGACAGCCCCAGCATTTT.

This clone was counted a single time. V gene TRBV6-6 combines with J gene TRBJ1-3; TRBD1 is a possible D gene (5 bases). Germline V gene lookup returns CDR1 MNHNY and CDR2 SVGAGI (reference sequence). V was pared by 6 bases and J by 5 bases, with 11 bases between. The CDR3 is made up of 13 amino acids. The CDR3 region is CASSPGGRNTIYF. In DNA form, the CDR3 reads TGTGCCAGCAGCCCCGGGGGGAGAAACACCATATATTTT.

The V gene is TRBV19, the J gene TRBJ2-5; D may be TRBD1 (6 bases). V gave up 3 bases and J gave up 5 bases, with 13 bases separating them. This CDR3 contains 14 residues. Germline V gene sequence: CDR1 LNHDA, CDR2 SQIVND (reference sequence). CDR3 nucleotide sequence: TGTGCCAGTAGTATGGCAGGGGCGCGTGAGACCCAGTACTTC. Translation gives CASSMAGARETQYF.

This rearrangement joins TRBV10-2 to TRBJ1-2; 9 bases align to TRBD1. CDR3 length: 15 residues. Per the germline V gene, CDR1 is WSHSY and CDR2 is SAAADI. Germline trimming cut 0 bases from V and 4 bases from J; bases unmatched to any gene: 3. For the CDR3, the DNA is TGCGCCAGCAGTGAGTCTTCGGACAGGGGCTATGGCTACACCTTC. Its translation: CASSESSDRGYGYTF.

V is TRBV29-1 and J is TRBJ2-3; 7 bases are shared with TRBD2. The CDR3 spans 15 residues. V lost 6 bases and J lost 3; bases outside the gene matches: 12. The germline gives CDR1 SQVTM, CDR2 ANQGSEA. The CDR3 loop reads CSVAHTSAGTDTQYF. The CDR3 nucleotides read TGCAGCGTCGCACATACTAGCGCAGGGACAGATACGCAGTATTTT.

V usage is TRBV7-2 and J usage is TRBJ2-6, with a tentative D call TRBD1 (5 bases). The germline V gene has CDR1 SGHTA and CDR2 FQGNSA. This CDR3 contains 18 residues. Trimming pared 5 bases from V and 2 bases from J, leaving 19 bases between. This CDR3 is CASSGNRWRPAGANVLTF. As DNA, the CDR3 is TGTGCCAGCAGCGGGAACAGGTGGCGTCCGGCTGGGGCCAACGTCCTGACTTTC.

V usage is TRBV9 and J usage is TRBJ2-1; the match to TRBD2 covers 10 bases. CDR1 is SGDLS and CDR2 is YYNGEE in the germline V gene. V gave up 0 bases and J gave up 8 bases; unmatched junction bases: 8. The CDR3 spans 16 residues. CDR3: CASSVGSSGGRDEQFF. The CDR3 region has the DNA TGTGCCAGCAGCGTAGGGTCTAGCGGGGGCCGGGATGAGCAGTTCTTC.

The chain couples TRBV2 to TRBJ2-3; 10 positions match TRBD1. The V and J ends lost 5 bases and 3 bases, in that order; junction bases with no gene match: 14. CDR1 and CDR2 from the germline V gene are SNHLY and FYNNEI. There are 18 residues in the CDR3. The CDR3 DNA sequence: TGTGCCAGCAGTCCCGACCCTCCTTGGACAGGGGGGACAGATACGCAGTATTTT. Protein: CASSPDPPWTGGTDTQYF.

This clone appeared a few times. The rearrangement links TRBV4-1 to TRBJ1-1; 7 positions agree with TRBD1. Germline V gene sequence: CDR1 MGHRA, CDR2 YSYEKL. The CDR3 loop spans 15 amino acids. V lost 1 base and J lost 1; bases outside the gene matches: 3. This CDR3 reads CASSQVTGANTEAFF. The CDR3 nucleotides are TGCGCCAGCAGCCAAGTAACAGGGGCGAACACTGAAGCTTTCTTT.

V and J are TRBV7-3 and TRBJ2-3, with D possibly TRBD1 on 6 matching bases. The CDR3 loop spans 14 amino acids. Germline lookup yields CDR1 SGHTA and CDR2 FQGTGA. The V end was cut by 6 bases, the J end by 2 bases, with 12 bases between. Written as DNA, the CDR3 is TGTGCCAGCAGTACGTCAGGGGACACAGATACGCAGTATTTT. Its translation: CASSTSGDTDTQYF.

J is TRBJ1-2 and V is TRBV19, with 8 nucleotides matching TRBD1. CDR3 length equals 14 residues. Germline values: CDR1 LNHDA, CDR2 SQIVND (reference sequence). V shed 6 bases and J 2 bases; nucleotides not matched to a gene: 5. The CDR3 loop is CASSKGQANYGYTF. CDR3 nucleotides: TGTGCCAGTAGCAAGGGACAGGCGAACTATGGCTACACCTTC.

The chain links TRBV5-6 to TRBJ2-5; D may be TRBD2 (5 bases). Germline lookup yields CDR1 SGHDT and CDR2 YYEEEE. There are 15 residues in the CDR3. V was pared by 2 bases and J by 1 base, with 12 bases between. DNA for the CDR3: TGTGCCAGCAGCTTCGGGATCCGCGGCCAAGAGACCCAGTACTTC. Its protein is CASSFGIRGQETQYF.

The genes are TRBV7-2 and TRBJ2-7; 9 bases are a match to TRBD1. CDR3 length: 14 amino acids. CDR1 is SGHTA and CDR2 is FQGNSA in the germline V gene. J lost 3 bases, V lost 5 bases, and 5 bases had no gene match. The CDR3 region is CASSRQGGFYEQYF. For the CDR3, the DNA is TGTGCCAGCAGCCGACAGGGGGGTTTCTACGAGCAGTACTTC.

This chain uses TRBV2 with TRBJ1-4, with 7 bases that match TRBD1. The CDR3 contains 15 residues. With V trimmed by 11 bases and J by 0 bases, 9 bases remained unmatched. Germline CDR1 and CDR2: SNHLY and FYNNEI. The CDR3 is CAGRTGRATNEKLFF. Written as DNA, the CDR3 is TGTGCCGGACGGACAGGCCGTGCAACTAATGAAAAACTGTTTTTT.

The V call is TRBV7-2, the J call TRBJ2-5; D may be TRBD1 (6 bases). The CDR3 consists of 13 residues. Per germline, CDR1 SGHTA and CDR2 FQGNSA. Trimming pared 5 bases from V and 3 bases from J, leaving 10 bases between. CDR3 sequence reads: CASSRGQEETQYF. The CDR3 DNA reads TGTGCCAGCAGCCGGGGACAAGAAGAGACCCAGTACTTC. The full variable domain, its missing parts supplied by reference TRBV7-2 and TRBJ2-5, is GAGVSQSPSNKVTEKGKDVELRCDPISGHTALYWYRQSLGQGLEFLIYFQGNSAPDKSGLPSDRFSAERTGGSVSTLTIQRTQQEDSAVYLCASSRGQEETQYFGPGTRLLVL.

This chain joins TRBV5-8 and TRBJ2-7, with a weak D call TRBD2 (6 bases). Germline V gene data show CDR1 as SGHTS and CDR2 as YDEGEE. The CDR3 has 13 amino acids. Trimming cost V 1 base and J 6 bases, with 11 bases left between them. The CDR3 protein is CASSLWPEGEQYF. CDR3 DNA sequence: TGTGCCAGCAGCTTGTGGCCGGAGGGCGAGCAGTACTTC.

This rearrangement joins TRBV5-5 to TRBJ2-5; TRBD1 aligns across 12 bases. V shed 4 bases, J shed 9 bases, and the junction held 10 bases outside the gene matches. CDR1 and CDR2 (germline): SGHKS, YYEKEE (reference sequence). The CDR3 sequence is 15 residues long. The CDR3 reads CASSVPGQGARAQYF. Here the CDR3 DNA reads TGTGCCAGCAGCGTCCCGGGACAGGGGGCCAGGGCCCAGTACTTC.

The V gene is TRBV11-3, the J gene TRBJ2-5, with a tentative D call TRBD2 (6 bases). The CDR3 has 15 amino acids. Per the germline V gene, CDR1 is SGHNT and CDR2 is YENEEA. V was clipped by 1 base and J by 5 bases, with 14 bases between them. The CDR3 spells CASSLGGGSSETQYF. The DNA for the CDR3 is TGTGCCAGCAGCTTAGGTGGGGGGAGTTCGGAGACCCAGTACTTC. Full variable domain (rest looked up from reference TRBV11-3 and TRBJ2-5): EAGVVQSPRYKIIEKKQPVAFWCNPISGHNTLYWYLQNLGQGPELLIRYENEEAVDDSQLPKDRFSAERLKGVDSTLKIQPAELGDSAVYLCASSLGGGSSETQYFGPGTRLLVL.

V usage is TRBV30 and J usage is TRBJ2-3; 9 bases agree with TRBD2. The junction had 7 bases not matched to a gene; V was cut back by 3 bases and J by 0 bases. From germline, CDR1 is GTSNPN and CDR2 SVGIG (reference sequence). The length of the CDR3 is 16 residues. For the CDR3, the DNA is TGTGCCTGGAGCCCTTTAGCGGGAGTCAGCACAGATACGCAGTATTTT. Translating gives CAWSPLAGVSTDTQYF. Full variable domain (outside the CDR3, taken from reference TRBV30 and TRBJ2-3): SQTIHQWPATLVQPVGSPLSLECTVEGTSNPNLYWYRQAAGRGLQLLFYSVGIGQISSEVPQNLSASRPQDRQFILSSKKLLLSDSGFYLCAWSPLAGVSTDTQYFGPGTRLTVL.

The chain links TRBV28 to TRBJ1-2, with a tentative D call TRBD1 (5 bases). V was clipped by 2 bases and J by 2 bases, with 6 bases between them. Germline V CDR1 and CDR2: MDHEN, SYDVKM. The length of the CDR3 is 13 residues. The CDR3 sequence: CASSLAGNYGYTF. CDR3 DNA sequence: TGTGCCAGCAGTTTAGCAGGGAACTATGGCTACACCTTC.

This sequence joins TRBV6-1 and TRBJ2-7; 11 bases are a match to TRBD2. The CDR3 has 15 amino acids. The V gene's germline CDR1 is MNHNS and CDR2 SASEGT. V shed 6 bases and J 1 base; nucleotides not matched to a gene: 5. The CDR3 DNA reads as TGTGCCAGCAGCCGGGGGACTAGCGGATCCTACGAGCAGTACTTC. Protein sequence: CASSRGTSGSYEQYF.

The chain has TRBV11-1 and TRBJ1-4; TRBD1 agrees at 8 bases. Trimming at V came to 3 bases and at J to 9 bases, leaving 9 bases not matched to a gene. CDR3 length equals 15 residues. Germline V gene lookup returns CDR1 SGHAT and CDR2 FQDESV (reference sequence). The CDR3 loop is CASSFEGTGRQKLFF. The CDR3 coding sequence is TGTGCCAGCAGCTTCGAGGGGACAGGCCGCCAAAAACTGTTTTTT. The full variable domain, in which reference TRBV11-1 and TRBJ1-4 provide the parts outside the CDR3, is EAEVAQSPRYKITEKSQAVAFWCDPISGHATLYWYRQILGQGPELLVQFQDESVVDDSQLPKDRFSAERLKGVDSTLKIQPAELGDSAMYLCASSFEGTGRQKLFFGSGTQLSVL.

The chain couples TRBV5-6 to TRBJ1-1; D remains unclear. V was trimmed by 3 bases and J by 0 bases, leaving 9 bases between them. Germline V lookup: CDR1 SGHDT, CDR2 YYEEEE. The CDR3 has 14 residues. In DNA, the CDR3 is TGTGCCAGCAGCTCAGACCAGGTGAACACTGAAGCTTTCTTT. It is translated as CASSSDQVNTEAFF.